This is a list of T cell receptor beta chains from one sample in a study of OX40 agonist ivuxolimab in advanced cancers. The repertoire was sequenced with immunoSEQ multiplex PCR; TCRdb's copy has only in-frame clones and lacks some. Of 25,000 to 35,000 clones in the sample, 86% were seen once. Sequencing used CD4+ or CD8+ T cells sorted from blood, obtained in a trial of the OX40 agonist ivuxolimab. The receptors were sampled from an adult with an advanced solid tumor such as melanoma, head and neck, liver or kidney cancer. The CDR3 runs from the conserved cysteine through the conserved F or W. The D gene is left open where the match is weak.

>NA|TRBJ2-7|TRBV7-2
CASSPEEGF
>NA|TRBJ2-7|TRBV15
CATSRDLDTQLSYEQYF
>NA|TRBJ2-2|TRBV5-1
CASSSKDRWNTGELFF
>NA|TRBJ2-7|TRBV27
CASSLSPISSYEQYF
>TRBD1|TRBJ2-3|TRBV10-3
CASTGALSTDTQYF
>NA|TRBJ1-2|TRBV6-6
CASKEGSGIHYGYTF
>NA|TRBJ1-2|TRBV6-5
CASTWGGGYTF
>TRBD1|TRBJ2-7|TRBV7-9
CASSPRQGARNEQYF
>NA|TRBJ2-5|TRBV28
CASSPVAEEETQYF
>TRBD2|TRBJ2-7|TRBV7-6
CASSHRGGASAPQYF
>NA|TRBJ2-7|TRBV5-6
CASSLGFGSYEQYF
>TRBD1|TRBJ1-1|TRBV7-3
CASSPRGFDRDPEAFF
>NA|TRBJ1-1|TRBV10-1
CASSVGGYYTEAFF
>NA|TRBJ2-3|TRBV19
CASGYTVSSTDTQYF
>TRBD2|TRBJ2-5|TRBV7-3
CASSSLGLADIQETQYF
>TRBD1|TRBJ1-1|TRBV9
CASSDSGGGTEAFF